Included here is one TCR beta chain sequence, with context. Its antigen is unknown. Within one base of it there is no much larger clone, and no base qualities were kept. This sample was included in a study of a mutant IDH1 vaccine in newly diagnosed glioma (dated by TCRdb to about 2021). With regard to the full study: Vaccination started 4-6 weeks after radiotherapy alone, or was given together with temozolomide cycles in the groups whose treatment included chemotherapy. Six visits were used for peripheral blood collection: V03 (baseline), V05, V07, V10, V12 and V13. Visit V12 was the week-35 safety follow-up and visit V13 was the week-47 end of study. Longitudinal TCRB deep sequencing was performed for about two dozen treated patients wherever samples were available for exploratory analyses. Prior to enrollment, standard therapy consisting of radiotherapy alone, temozolomide alone, or radiochemotherapy with temozolomide had been administered to patients, with the combination being received by most patients. The approximately 30 treated patients were approximately 62% male and around 40% female, with a mean age of around 40 years.

The library was made by the immunoSEQ multiplex PCR assay. Rearranged TCR beta chain sequences were amplified with the hsTCRB Kit following the manufacturer's protocol. An Illumina MiSeq was used to sequence the TCRB libraries. The source study handled its data this way. Demultiplexing, trimming and gene mapping were performed with the kit vendor's proprietary platform. In its TCRdb copy, this immuneACCESS table keeps in-frame sequences only and misses some clones. Where compared with another copy, unresolved V genes explain less than half of these, and the others have no known cause. The DNA was the basis for D and trimming; V, J and clone size are from that table. For this sample there are 41,000 or so clones; more than 80% appear just once. Of the sample, about 1.5% is held by the ten largest clones. Deletion took 7 bases off V and 0 bases off J, with a span of 12 bases between the germline ends. From a lookup of the germline V gene, CDR1 and CDR2 are MRHNA and SNTAGT. Taken from cysteine to phenylalanine, the CDR3 has 14 residues. Only CDR3 DNA remains: 42 bases, in frame from the first base.

What the work shows at the level of the full study, not this receptor alone: Pseudoprogression seemed to be unrelated to changes in the top peripheral T cell clonotypes found by TCRB sequencing. Immune responses induced by the vaccine were seen in approximately 92% of patients across multiple MHC alleles. According to the authors, sample limitations meant that analyses of patient blood samples could not be reproduced. Selection of PBMC samples for TCRB deep sequencing was based on availability.

The time point label corresponds to: week 35, safety follow-up. Each vaccine dose was 300 ug of a 20-mer mutant IDH1 peptide in Montanide, given subcutaneously with topical imiquimod. Across visits V03 through V10, patients got a total of eight vaccinations, given in weeks 1, 3, 5, 7, 11, 15, 19 and 23. Donors had newly diagnosed WHO grade 3 or 4 IDH1-mutant astrocytomas with loss of nuclear ATRX. The samples were drawn from NOA16, a multicentre, single-arm, open-label phase I trial in Germany that tested a mutant IDH1 peptide vaccine in humans for the first time. Genomic DNA for TCRB sequencing was extracted from EDTA blood using the DNeasy Blood and Tissue Kit.

The sample was PBMCs, taken from a glioma patient whose treatment included an IDH1 peptide vaccine. This chain is built from TRBV6-4 and TRBJ1-1, with no D gene named confidently. The receptor was isolated from a man aged 40-49 years with glioma. The sequence in DNA is TGTGCCAGCACGCCGACATACATGAACACTGAAGCTTTCTTT. It translates to CASTPTYMNTEAFF.